The present TCR beta chain was sequenced within a study of blood T cell repertoires in COVID-19. About the research overall: In each case, the material was cDNA or gDNA derived from T cells, B-cell-depleted T cells, or PBMCs.

Per the original data handling: It was from reference gene primer amplification that nucleated cell counts were estimated. The repertoire was sequenced with immunoSEQ multiplex PCR; TCRdb's copy has only in-frame clones and lacks some. That table is the source of V, J and clone size, and D and trimming were worked out from the DNA. The sample carries some 270,000 clones, approximately 85% recorded once. This CDR3 is 12 amino acids long. V lost 7 bases and J lost 0, with 6 bases in between. The germline gives CDR1 MDHEN, CDR2 SYDVKM. Assignments of participants to cohorts depended upon their own reported clinical history. Before being deemed recovered, Cohort 3 donors had two negative PCRs, clearance, or symptom resolution.

The V call is TRBV28, the J call TRBJ1-1; no firm D call. This receptor was obtained from a woman aged 25 to 45 who had recovered from COVID-19. Input material: PBMCs or T cells enriched from blood (not recorded which). The CDR3 sequence: CASNTLNTEAFF. The CDR3 DNA is TGTGCCAGCAACACACTGAACACTGAAGCTTTCTTT.